The entry below describes one TCR beta chain. Its antigen remains unidentified. RNA totalling about 0.5 to 1 ug underwent reverse transcription with random hexamers. TCRdb ran MiXCR on the immunoSEQ multiplex PCR reads and lists one entry per CDR3 protein. The sample holds fewer than 85,000 distinct CDR3 sequences, roughly 95% seen once. High-throughput TCR beta sequencing covered peripheral CD8+ and CD4+ T cells. Recently defined diagnostic criteria classed the Susac syndrome patients as definite or probable. The sample belongs to a study of CD8 T cells in Susac syndrome. Study background: Patients with Susac syndrome were therapy-naive, on corticosteroids, or on intravenous immunoglobulin alone at blood draw.

Study conclusions and caveats: Total CD8+ repertoires held about 15 Susac-specific public clones, while CD8+ TEMRA repertoires held several.

This CDR3 is 16 amino acids long. After removal of 5 bases from V and 4 bases from J, the junction contained 11 bases not matched to a gene. Germline V gene lookup returns CDR1 MNHEY and CDR2 SVGAGI. The clonotype comes from a human donor with Susac syndrome. Sequencing was carried out using CD8+ T cells from PBMCs. V is TRBV6-5 and J is TRBJ1-1; 9 bases are a match to TRBD1. The CDR3 DNA reads TGTGCCAGCAGTCACGAGCCGGGACAGGGTGCCACTGAAGCTTTCTTT. Translated: CASSHEPGQGATEAFF.